This entry concerns a single T cell receptor (beta chain). One junction end does not reproduce the germline sequence, and a read error may be involved. The sample belongs to a study of blood T cells in healthy people across ages. CDR1 is SSHAT, CDR2 FNYEAQ, per germline (reference sequence). The CDR3 has 14 amino acids. A second PCR of 7 to 11 cycles used a sample-barcoded 5' primer and a J-beta primer mix. Template switching added a 12-random-nucleotide identifier to every cDNA molecule. Using its own MiXCR run on the 5' RACE reads, TCRdb lists one record per CDR3 protein. The sample has 550,000 to 600,000 distinct CDR3 sequences; 25% to 30% are singletons.

Specimen: blood. The rearrangement links TRBV7-7 to TRBJ2-5, with D tentatively TRBD2 (6 bases). TRBJ2-1 matches the DNA end more closely, so the J call is doubtful. This sequence was found in a woman in her seventies in good health. The CDR3 loop reads CASSPIAGSNEQFF. In nucleotides, the CDR3 is TGTGCTAGCAGCCCAATCGCCGGGAGCAATGAGCAGTTCTTC.